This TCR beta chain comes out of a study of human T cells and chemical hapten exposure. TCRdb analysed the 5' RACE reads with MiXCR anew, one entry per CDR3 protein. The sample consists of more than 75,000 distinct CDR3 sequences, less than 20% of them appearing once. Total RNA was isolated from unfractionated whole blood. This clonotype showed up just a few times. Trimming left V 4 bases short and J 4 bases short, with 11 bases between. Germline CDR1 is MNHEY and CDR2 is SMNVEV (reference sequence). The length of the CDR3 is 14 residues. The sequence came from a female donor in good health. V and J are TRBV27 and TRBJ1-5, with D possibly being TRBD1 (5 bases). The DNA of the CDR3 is TGTGCCAGCAGTTCCCAGGGTGGAAATCAGCCCCAGCATTTT. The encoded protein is CASSSQGGNQPQHF.